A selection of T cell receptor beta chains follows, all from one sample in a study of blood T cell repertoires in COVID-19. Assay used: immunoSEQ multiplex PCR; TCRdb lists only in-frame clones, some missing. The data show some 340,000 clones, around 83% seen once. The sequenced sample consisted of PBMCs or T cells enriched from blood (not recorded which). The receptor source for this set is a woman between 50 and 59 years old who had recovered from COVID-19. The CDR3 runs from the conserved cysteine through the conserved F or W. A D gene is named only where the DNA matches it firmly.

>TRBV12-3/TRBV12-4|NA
CASSLGGRDAFF
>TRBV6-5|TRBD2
CASSYTAGGPYNEQFF
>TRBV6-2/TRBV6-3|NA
CASSLEGYGYTF
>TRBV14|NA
CASSPRLGQGLYGYTF
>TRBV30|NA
CAWSRETAYGYTF
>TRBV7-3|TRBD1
CASSEGGYPTGELFF
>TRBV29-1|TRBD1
CSVSDRGLLGTEAFF
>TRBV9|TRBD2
CASSTSAGTSEEQYF
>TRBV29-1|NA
CSVPRAGQVYGYTF
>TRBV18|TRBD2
CASGRSGNLDTQYF
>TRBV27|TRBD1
CASSRTGQGGANYGYTF
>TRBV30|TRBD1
CAWGEGTAPRQYF
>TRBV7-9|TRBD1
CASSQEDRGSQPQHF
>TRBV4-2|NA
CASSQAVGGTYNEQFF
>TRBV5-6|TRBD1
CASSSQAGGPTEAFF
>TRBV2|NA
CASTKEKSEYGYTF
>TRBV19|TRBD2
CASSNAGGISYNEQFF
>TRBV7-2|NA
CASSQTWAQYF
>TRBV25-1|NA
CASSVGRTEAFF
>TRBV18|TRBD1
CASSTGVSTEAFF
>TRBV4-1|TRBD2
CASSQVGRGAIYEQYF
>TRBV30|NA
CAWSRMGGYGYTF
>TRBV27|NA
CASHRYGGSSPLHF
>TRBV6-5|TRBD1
CASSRQGTSYEQYF
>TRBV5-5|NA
CASSLLSDTTEAFF
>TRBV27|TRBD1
CASSGQGANEQYF
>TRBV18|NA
CASSINTGGSDQPQHF
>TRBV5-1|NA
CASSLGGLNEKLFF
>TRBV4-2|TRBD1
CASSQDGQGSGTGELFF